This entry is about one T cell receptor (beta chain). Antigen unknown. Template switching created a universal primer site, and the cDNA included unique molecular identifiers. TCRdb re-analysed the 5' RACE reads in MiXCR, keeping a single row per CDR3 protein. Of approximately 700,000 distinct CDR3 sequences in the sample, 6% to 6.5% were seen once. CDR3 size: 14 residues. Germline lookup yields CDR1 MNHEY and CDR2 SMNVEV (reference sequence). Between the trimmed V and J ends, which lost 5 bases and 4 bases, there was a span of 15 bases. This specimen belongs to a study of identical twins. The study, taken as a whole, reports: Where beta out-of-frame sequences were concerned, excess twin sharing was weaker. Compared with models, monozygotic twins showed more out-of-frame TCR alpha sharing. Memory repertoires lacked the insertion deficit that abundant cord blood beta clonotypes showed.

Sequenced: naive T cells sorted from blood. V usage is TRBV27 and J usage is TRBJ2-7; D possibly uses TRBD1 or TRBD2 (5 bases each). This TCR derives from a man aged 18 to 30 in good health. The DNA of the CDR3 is TGTGCCAGCAGTCCGGGACCGAGGATATACGAGCAGTACTTC. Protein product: CASSPGPRIYEQYF.